This TCR beta chain was identified in a study of T cell changes during pregnancy in multiple sclerosis. Germline lookup yields CDR1 SGHRS and CDR2 YFSETQ. The CDR3 has 13 residues. Trimming left V 4 bases short and J 6 bases short, with 14 bases between. The data were produced by immunoSEQ multiplex PCR, yet TCRdb's version contains in-frame clones alone and is incomplete. The sample lists more than 80,000 clones, around 90% occurring once. The chain carries TRBV5-1 and TRBJ2-7; tentative D call: TRBD1 (6 bases). The sequenced sample was peripheral blood, obtained after pregnancy. The receptor was derived from a female donor with multiple sclerosis, enrolled in a pregnancy study. The CDR3: CASSPPGQFEQYF. CDR3 DNA: TGCGCCAGCAGCCCCCCCGGACAGTTCGAGCAGTACTTC.